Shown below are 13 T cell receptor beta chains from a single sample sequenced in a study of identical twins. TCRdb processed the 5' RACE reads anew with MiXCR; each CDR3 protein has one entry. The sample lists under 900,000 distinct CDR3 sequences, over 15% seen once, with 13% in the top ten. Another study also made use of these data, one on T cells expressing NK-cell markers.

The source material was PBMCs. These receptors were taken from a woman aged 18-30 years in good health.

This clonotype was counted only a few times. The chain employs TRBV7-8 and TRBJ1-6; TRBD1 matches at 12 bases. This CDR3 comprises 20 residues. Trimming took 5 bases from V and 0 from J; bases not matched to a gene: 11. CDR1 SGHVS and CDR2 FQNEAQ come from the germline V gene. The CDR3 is CASSPRPGTGGSSYNSPLHF. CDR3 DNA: TGTGCCAGCAGCCCGCGTCCCGGGACAGGGGGCAGCTCCTATAATTCACCCCTCCACTTT.

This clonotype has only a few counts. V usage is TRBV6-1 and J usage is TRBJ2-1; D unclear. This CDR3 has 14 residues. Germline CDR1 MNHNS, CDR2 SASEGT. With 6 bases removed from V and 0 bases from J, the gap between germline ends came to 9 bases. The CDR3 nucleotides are TGTGCCAGCAGCGAGCTGATCTCCTACAATGAGCAGTTCTTC. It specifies CASSELISYNEQFF.

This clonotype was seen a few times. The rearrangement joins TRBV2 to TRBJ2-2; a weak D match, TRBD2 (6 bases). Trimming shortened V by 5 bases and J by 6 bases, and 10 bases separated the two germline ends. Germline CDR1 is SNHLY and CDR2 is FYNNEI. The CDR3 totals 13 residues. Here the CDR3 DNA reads TGTGCCAGCAGTCCGACTAGTCCCGGGGAGCTGTTTTTT. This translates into CASSPTSPGELFF.

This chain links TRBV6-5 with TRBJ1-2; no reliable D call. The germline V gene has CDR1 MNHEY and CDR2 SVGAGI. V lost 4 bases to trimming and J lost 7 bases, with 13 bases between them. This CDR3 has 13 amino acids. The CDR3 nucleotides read TGTGCCAGCAGTTTTGCCCTACGTGGTGGCTACACCTTC. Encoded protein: CASSFALRGGYTF.

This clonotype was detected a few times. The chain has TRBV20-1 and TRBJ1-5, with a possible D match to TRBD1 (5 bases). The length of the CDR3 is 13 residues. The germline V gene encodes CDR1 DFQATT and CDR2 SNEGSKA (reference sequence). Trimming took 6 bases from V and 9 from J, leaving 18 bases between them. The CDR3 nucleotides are TGCAGTGCGGCCGGGACCGAGCCTGGGCCCCAGCATTTT. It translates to CSAAGTEPGPQHF.

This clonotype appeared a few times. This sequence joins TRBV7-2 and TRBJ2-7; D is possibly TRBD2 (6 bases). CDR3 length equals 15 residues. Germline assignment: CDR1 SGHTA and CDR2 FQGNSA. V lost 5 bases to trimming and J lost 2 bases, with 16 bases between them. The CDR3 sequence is CASSRSLAETYEQYF. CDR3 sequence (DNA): TGTGCCAGCAGCCGCTCTTTAGCGGAAACCTACGAGCAGTACTTC.

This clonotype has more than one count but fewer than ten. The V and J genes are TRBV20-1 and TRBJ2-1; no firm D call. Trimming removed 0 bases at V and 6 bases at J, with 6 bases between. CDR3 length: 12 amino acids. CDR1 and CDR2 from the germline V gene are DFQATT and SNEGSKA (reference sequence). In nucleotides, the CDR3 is TGCAGTGCTAGAGAACTACGCAATGAGCAGTTCTTC. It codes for CSARELRNEQFF.

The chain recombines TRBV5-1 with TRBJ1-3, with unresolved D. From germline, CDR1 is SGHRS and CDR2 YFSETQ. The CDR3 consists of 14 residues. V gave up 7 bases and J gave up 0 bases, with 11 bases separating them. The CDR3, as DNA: TGCGCCAGCGGAGAGACGAGCTCTGGAAACACCATATATTTT. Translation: CASGETSSGNTIYF.

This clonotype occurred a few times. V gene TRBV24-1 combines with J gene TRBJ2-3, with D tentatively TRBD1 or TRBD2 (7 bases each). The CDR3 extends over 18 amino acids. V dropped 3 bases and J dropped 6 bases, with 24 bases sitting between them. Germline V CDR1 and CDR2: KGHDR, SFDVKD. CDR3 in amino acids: CATSDPRTSGKGADTQYF. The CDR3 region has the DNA TGTGCCACCAGTGATCCCCGGACTAGTGGTAAGGGGGCGGATACGCAGTATTTT.

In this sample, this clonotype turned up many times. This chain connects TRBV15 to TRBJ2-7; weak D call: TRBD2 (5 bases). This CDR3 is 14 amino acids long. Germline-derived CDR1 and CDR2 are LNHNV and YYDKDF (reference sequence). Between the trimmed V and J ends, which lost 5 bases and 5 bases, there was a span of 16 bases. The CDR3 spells CATSHPPGSHEQYF. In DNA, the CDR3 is TGTGCCACCAGCCATCCCCCGGGATCCCACGAGCAGTACTTC.

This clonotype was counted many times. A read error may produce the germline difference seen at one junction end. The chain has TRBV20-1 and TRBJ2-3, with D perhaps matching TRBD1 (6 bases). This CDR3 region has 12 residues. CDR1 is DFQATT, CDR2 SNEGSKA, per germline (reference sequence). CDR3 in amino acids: CSASLQGATRHF. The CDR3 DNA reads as TGCAGTGCTAGCCTACAGGGTGCCACCCGGCATTTT.

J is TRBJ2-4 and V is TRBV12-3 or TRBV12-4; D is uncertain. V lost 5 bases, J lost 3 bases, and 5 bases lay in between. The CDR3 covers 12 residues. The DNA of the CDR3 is TGTGCCAGCAGTCAGCGCAAAAACATTCAGTACTTC. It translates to CASSQRKNIQYF.

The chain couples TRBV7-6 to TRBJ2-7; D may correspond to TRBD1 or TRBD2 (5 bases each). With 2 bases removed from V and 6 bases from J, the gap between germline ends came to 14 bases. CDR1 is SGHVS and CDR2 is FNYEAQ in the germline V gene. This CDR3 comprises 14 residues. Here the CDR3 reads CASSLFGGSREQYF. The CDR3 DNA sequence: TGTGCCAGCAGCTTATTTGGGGGTTCGCGCGAGCAGTACTTC.